This note documents a single T cell receptor (beta chain) sequence. Its antigen is unknown. Per-base qualities were not stored, and no clone one base away is much larger. This specimen belongs to a study of control samples from healthy donors and cancer patients (dated by TCRdb to between 2020 and 2021). Library preparation used the immunoSEQ multiplex PCR assay. TCRdb's version of the immuneACCESS table is confined to in-frame rearrangements and falls short of the full clone set. An unresolved V gene accounts for under half of the shortfall where checked; the remainder is of unknown origin. The sample records about 140,000 clones, about 89% of which are singletons. The ten largest clones capture under 9% of the sample. The junction carries 9 bases between V and J, which are trimmed by 3 bases and 6 bases respectively. The germline V gene sets CDR1 to ENHRY and CDR2 to SYGVKD. The CDR3 spans 13 residues, from the cysteine through the phenylalanine. CDR3 DNA only is kept here, 39 bases in frame from base 1.

Recombination joined TRBV10-3 with TRBJ2-1, with an unclear D gene assignment. Specimen: blood. This receptor was identified in a man between 18 and 29 years old in good health. The CDR3 is CAISEGLSNEQFF. The DNA reads as follows: TGTGCCATCAGTGAAGGGCTAAGCAATGAGCAGTTCTTC.